This entry lists 25 T cell receptor beta chains sequenced from one sample in a study of blood T cell repertoires in COVID-19. Assay: immunoSEQ multiplex PCR; the TCRdb copy retains only in-frame clones and omits some. The table shows more than 200,000 clones, with 75% to 85% occurring only once. The sample comprised PBMCs or T cells enriched from blood (not recorded which). All receptors come from a middle-aged woman with acute COVID-19.

This chain connects TRBV7-8 to TRBJ2-7; D may be TRBD1 (6 bases). CDR1 SGHVS and CDR2 FQNEAQ come from the germline V gene. CDR3 length: 14 residues. V was trimmed by 3 bases and J by 2 bases, leaving 11 bases between them. CDR3 in amino acids: CASSFDRYTYEQYF. The DNA of the CDR3 is TGTGCCAGCAGCTTCGACAGGTATACCTACGAGCAGTACTTC.

The chain is built from TRBV25-1 and TRBJ1-1; a weak D match, TRBD1 (6 bases). CDR1 and CDR2 (germline): MGHDK, SYGVNS. The CDR3 consists of 15 residues. Trimming cost V 4 bases and J 1 base, with 13 bases left between them. The CDR3 sequence is CASSASGDANTEAFF. The CDR3 DNA reads as TGTGCCAGCAGTGCCTCAGGGGATGCGAACACTGAAGCTTTCTTT.

The chain carries TRBV15 and TRBJ2-7; TRBD1 aligns across 9 bases. The junction had 5 bases not matched to a gene; V was cut back by 8 bases and J by 0 bases. There are 14 residues in the CDR3. Per germline, CDR1 LNHNV and CDR2 YYDKDF (reference sequence). CDR3 nucleotides: TGTGCCACCGCGACAGGGGGAAGCTCCTACGAGCAGTACTTC. This gives the protein CATATGGSSYEQYF.

This clone was seen a single time. The chain combines TRBV29-1 with TRBJ1-3; no definite D call. This CDR3 region has 11 residues. Trimming removed 6 bases at V and 4 bases at J, with 7 bases between. From germline, CDR1 is SQVTM and CDR2 ANQGSEA. The CDR3, as DNA: TGCAGCGTCGAGGGAGGAAACACCATATATTTT. It specifies CSVEGGNTIYF.

The rearrangement uses TRBV7-9 and TRBJ1-2; TRBD1 might be the D (5 bases). The CDR3 loop spans 14 amino acids. Trimming pared 5 bases from V and 6 bases from J, leaving 16 bases between. CDR1 and CDR2 from the germline V gene are SEHNR and FQNEAQ (reference sequence). The CDR3 loop reads CASSIVGAKNGYTF. In DNA form, the CDR3 reads TGTGCCAGCAGCATAGTAGGGGCAAAGAATGGCTACACCTTC. Filled out from reference TRBV7-9 and TRBJ1-2, the complete variable domain reads DTGVSQNPRHKITKRGQNVTFRCDPISEHNRLYWYRQTLGQGPEFLTYFQNEAQLEKSRLLSDRFSAERPKGSFSTLEIQRTEQGDSAMYLCASSIVGAKNGYTFGSGTRLTVV.

The chain couples TRBV5-6 to TRBJ1-2, with D unclear. V was pared by 4 bases and J by 4 bases, with 8 bases between. Germline CDR1 is SGHDT and CDR2 is YYEEEE. The length of the CDR3 is 12 residues. The CDR3 is CASSTVPYGYTF. The CDR3 DNA follows: TGTGCCAGCAGCACTGTGCCCTATGGCTACACCTTC.

The V and J genes are TRBV5-1 and TRBJ1-5; tentatively, D is TRBD1 (5 bases). Germline lookup yields CDR1 SGHRS and CDR2 YFSETQ. There are 15 residues in the CDR3. Trimming stripped 4 bases from V and 6 bases from J, with 17 bases between. CDR3 DNA sequence: TGCGCCAGCAGCCCGGGAGGGGTCTGGGGTCAGCCCCAGCATTTT. It specifies CASSPGGVWGQPQHF.

This clone was picked up a small number of times. The chain is built from TRBV29-1 and TRBJ2-3, with TRBD2 as a possible D gene (6 bases). Trimming cost V 7 bases and J 4 bases, with 9 bases left between them. Germline V gives CDR1 SQVTM, CDR2 ANQGSEA. CDR3 length equals 11 residues. CDR3 in amino acids: CSAGRSDTQYF. DNA of the CDR3: TGCAGCGCGGGGAGGTCAGATACGCAGTATTTT.

The chain uses TRBV5-5 and TRBJ2-7; 12 bases fit TRBD2. This CDR3 contains 15 residues. V lost 5 bases and J lost 3; bases outside the gene matches: 6. Germline CDR1 is SGHKS and CDR2 is YYEKEE (reference sequence). The DNA for the CDR3 is TGTGCCAGCAGGCCGACTAGCGGGGGTTTCTACGAGCAGTACTTC. The encoded protein is CASRPTSGGFYEQYF.

This clone was observed a handful of times. Other DNA sequences in the same sample also yield this CDR3. CDR3 nucleotides: TGTGCCAGTAGTATACCAGGCATGAACACTGAAGCTTTCTTT. It yields the protein CASSIPGMNTEAFF. V and J are TRBV19 and TRBJ1-1; D is uncertain. Between the trimmed V and J ends, which lost 2 bases and 0 bases, there was a span of 7 bases. Germline CDR1 is LNHDA and CDR2 is SQIVND (reference sequence). The CDR3 is 14 residues long.

The chain recombines TRBV19 with TRBJ1-2, with 7 bases identical to TRBD1. Germline V gives CDR1 LNHDA, CDR2 SQIVND (reference sequence). The CDR3 covers 14 residues. Trimming cost V 5 bases and J 9 bases; bases outside gene matches: 12. Written as DNA, the CDR3 is TGTGCCAGTAGTTCAAACACGGACAGGCGGCGCTACACCTTC. Protein: CASSSNTDRRRYTF.

The rearrangement joins TRBV5-1 to TRBJ1-6; 8 bases align to TRBD1. V dropped 0 bases and J dropped 8; count of bases not matched to a gene: 4. CDR1 is SGHRS and CDR2 is YFSETQ in the germline V gene. There are 15 residues in the CDR3. The CDR3 reads CASSLAGQGYSPLHF. CDR3 in DNA: TGCGCCAGCAGCTTGGCAGGACAGGGTTATTCACCCCTCCACTTT.

The V gene is TRBV6-5, the J gene TRBJ2-7, with D uncertain. Germline V gene lookup returns CDR1 MNHEY and CDR2 SVGAGI. Trimming stripped 6 bases from V and 3 bases from J, with 12 bases between. The length of the CDR3 is 13 residues. The CDR3 sequence: CASSADWFYEQYF. CDR3 coding DNA: TGTGCCAGCAGCGCAGATTGGTTCTACGAGCAGTACTTC.

This clone was counted only a few times. This chain joins TRBV7-6 and TRBJ2-3; 13 bases align to TRBD2. This CDR3 region has 16 residues. Germline CDR1 is SGHVS and CDR2 is FNYEAQ. Unmatched junction bases numbered 5, after V lost 4 bases and J lost 4 bases. The DNA for the CDR3 is TGTGCCAGCAGCTCCACGGGACTAGCGGGATCAGATACGCAGTATTTT. It is translated as CASSSTGLAGSDTQYF.

V gene TRBV19 combines with J gene TRBJ1-2; possibly TRBD1 for D (6 bases). V lost 8 bases to trimming and J lost 0 bases, with 10 bases between them. Germline values: CDR1 LNHDA, CDR2 SQIVND (reference sequence). CDR3 size: 13 residues. The CDR3 nucleotides are TGTGCCAGTGCGGGGGGCTCTAACTATGGCTACACCTTC. This sequence encodes CASAGGSNYGYTF. The full variable domain, its missing parts supplied by reference TRBV19 and TRBJ1-2, is DGGITQSPKYLFRKEGQNVTLSCEQNLNHDAMYWYRQDPGQGLRLIYYSQIVNDFQKGDIAEGYSVSREKKESFPLTVTSAQKNPTAFYLCASAGGSNYGYTFGSGTRLTVV.

Relative to its sample, this clone is medium-sized. In the same sample, other DNA sequences code for this CDR3. V and J are TRBV24-1 and TRBJ2-7; possibly TRBD2 for D (6 bases). The CDR3 extends over 14 amino acids. Germline V gives CDR1 KGHDR, CDR2 SFDVKD. V lost 4 bases to trimming and J lost 2 bases, with 11 bases between them. CDR3 nucleotides: TGTGCCACCAGTGAGACGACGGGGGCCTACGAGCAGTACTTC. Amino acids: CATSETTGAYEQYF.

The V call is TRBV6-1, the J call TRBJ1-1; 7 positions agree with TRBD1. V dropped 2 bases and J dropped 6; count of bases not matched to a gene: 6. CDR1 MNHNS and CDR2 SASEGT come from the germline V gene. This CDR3 is built from 14 residues. Here the CDR3 reads CASSEYRGGAEAFF. The CDR3 region has the DNA TGTGCCAGCAGTGAATACAGGGGTGGGGCTGAAGCTTTCTTT.

This sequence joins TRBV5-4 and TRBJ1-4, with no clear D. The CDR3 sequence is 13 residues long. Trimming took 9 bases from V and 2 from J, leaving 11 bases between them. The germline V gene has CDR1 SGHNT and CDR2 YYREEE (reference sequence). In DNA, the CDR3 is TGTGCCACGCGAGGTTCCACTAATGAAAAACTGTTTTTT. Translated, it gives CATRGSTNEKLFF.

The V gene is TRBV28, the J gene TRBJ1-2, with D unclear. The V end was cut by 7 bases, the J end by 8 bases, with 14 bases between. There are 12 residues in the CDR3. Germline CDR1 reads MDHEN; CDR2 reads SYDVKM. CDR3 DNA sequence: TGTGCCAGCAAAACGGGAATATGGGGCTACACCTTC. It translates to CASKTGIWGYTF.

This rearrangement joins TRBV27 to TRBJ1-2, with 7 bases that match TRBD1. Looked up from germline, CDR1 is MNHEY and CDR2 is SMNVEV (reference sequence). V was pared by 7 bases and J by 6 bases, with 11 bases of the junction left unmatched. The CDR3 covers 14 residues. As DNA, the CDR3 is TGTGCCAGCACCCGCAGGGGGTTTGAGGATGGCTACACCTTC. Its protein product is CASTRRGFEDGYTF.

V is TRBV19 and J is TRBJ1-2; D is possibly TRBD1 (6 bases). From germline, CDR1 is LNHDA and CDR2 SQIVND (reference sequence). This CDR3 region has 15 residues. Trimming pared 1 base from V and 1 base from J, leaving 10 bases between. CDR3 nucleotides: TGTGCCAGTAGTATAGGCCCGGACAGTAACTATGGCTACACCTTC. Translation gives CASSIGPDSNYGYTF.

The chain couples TRBV28 to TRBJ1-4; 8 bases line up with TRBD1. Per the germline V gene, CDR1 is MDHEN and CDR2 is SYDVKM. The CDR3 totals 16 residues. Unmatched junction bases numbered 6, after V lost 2 bases and J lost 4 bases. DNA for the CDR3: TGTGCCAGCAGTTTACTGGGGACAGGTATTAATGAAAAACTGTTTTTT. Encoded protein: CASSLLGTGINEKLFF.

At least ten counts were recorded for this clone. The chain is built from TRBV11-2 and TRBJ1-3; 8 bases map to TRBD1. V lost 2 bases to trimming and J lost 8 bases; unmatched junction nucleotides: 5. This CDR3 is 14 amino acids long. Germline CDR1 and CDR2: SGHAT and FQNNGV. The CDR3 reads CASSLRTGWDTIYF. Written as DNA, the CDR3 is TGTGCCAGCAGCTTAAGGACAGGGTGGGACACCATATATTTT. Full variable domain (outside the CDR3, taken from reference TRBV11-2 and TRBJ1-3): EAGVAQSPRYKIIEKRQSVAFWCNPISGHATLYWYQQILGQGPKLLIQFQNNGVVDDSQLPKDRFSAERLKGVDSTLKIQPAKLEDSAVYLCASSLRTGWDTIYFGEGSWLTVV.

The chain employs TRBV3-1 (or the pseudogene TRBV3-2) and TRBJ1-1; TRBD1 agrees at 10 bases. The CDR3 consists of 18 residues. The junction had 7 bases not matched to a gene; V was cut back by 0 bases and J by 0 bases. Germline assignment: CDR1 LGHDT and CDR2 YNNKEL (reference sequence). CDR3 coding DNA: TGTGCCAGCAGCCAAGATTGGGACAGGGGAATTATGAACACTGAAGCTTTCTTT. Residues: CASSQDWDRGIMNTEAFF.

The rearrangement uses TRBV27 and TRBJ1-2; 12 positions match TRBD1. J gave up 4 bases and V 3 bases, and 3 bases lay outside the gene matches. The CDR3 has 15 amino acids. CDR1 and CDR2 (germline): MNHEY, SMNVEV (reference sequence). CDR3 in amino acids: CASSFWGQGAYGYTF. The CDR3 DNA reads as TGTGCCAGCAGTTTTTGGGGACAGGGGGCCTATGGCTACACCTTC.